This T cell receptor (beta chain) is drawn from a study of CD8 T cells in ankylosing spondylitis. Each CDR3 protein is one row after TCRdb ran MiXCR on the 5' RACE reads. The table has about 360,000 distinct CDR3 sequences, roughly 14% seen once. This clonotype has just a few counts. The germline CDR1 and CDR2 sequences are MNHEY and SVGAGI. V gave up 4 bases and J gave up 2 bases; unmatched junction bases: 7. The CDR3 contains 15 residues. The origin of this receptor is a male donor with ankylosing spondylitis or in good health (not recorded which). The chain combines TRBV6-5 with TRBJ2-7; 8 bases are a match to TRBD2. The sequenced sample consisted of blood, either unsorted or a sorted T cell fraction (not recorded which). The DNA of the CDR3 is TGTGCCAGCAGTTCCCCAGCGGGGGCGACCTACGAGCAGTACTTC. Its protein is CASSSPAGATYEQYF.